These T cell receptor beta chains were read from a single sample in a study of blood T cell repertoires in COVID-19. Libraries were prepared by immunoSEQ multiplex PCR; TCRdb keeps only in-frame clonotypes and omits some of them. Seen here are about 370,000 clones, about 87% observed once, and the top ten hold about 10%. The sequenced sample was peripheral blood. These receptors were collected from a woman aged 25-40 years with COVID-19, enrolled during active disease. Both conserved end residues are part of each CDR3. The order of the fields is CDR3 protein, CDR3 DNA, D gene, V gene, clone size, J gene. A D gene is named only where the DNA matches it firmly. Where a row states a size, it is once, few, many or the class of an expanded clone; other rows omit it.

CASSSGTGDIAGYTF | TGTGCCAGCAGTTCCGGGACAGGGGATATTGCTGGCTACACCTTC | TRBD1 | TRBV7-2 | NA | TRBJ1-2
CASSESIAGNTGELFF | TGCGCCAGCAGTGAGTCGATTGCAGGGAACACCGGGGAGCTGTTTTTT | NA | TRBV10-1 | NA | TRBJ2-2
CASSLSTGGAGNYGYTF | TGTGCCAGCAGTCTATCGACAGGGGGCGCCGGGAACTATGGCTACACCTTC | TRBD1 | TRBV28 | NA | TRBJ1-2
CASSFEGTEAFF | TGTGCCAGCAGTTTCGAGGGCACTGAAGCTTTCTTT | NA | TRBV12-3/TRBV12-4 | few | TRBJ1-1
CASSLFPSGSASSYEQYF | TGTGCCAGCAGCTTATTTCCTAGCGGGAGCGCTAGCTCCTACGAGCAGTACTTC | TRBD2 | TRBV7-2 | NA | TRBJ2-7
CASTRTSSNQPQHF | TGTGCCAGCACCCGGACATCCAGCAATCAGCCCCAGCATTTT | NA | TRBV28 | NA | TRBJ1-5
CASSLGGEGQDTQYF | TGTGCCAGCAGCTTGGGGGGGGAGGGCCAAGATACGCAGTATTTT | TRBD2 | TRBV5-4 | NA | TRBJ2-3
CATSVGTARGGYTF | TGTGCCACCAGTGTTGGGACAGCCAGAGGAGGCTACACCTTC | TRBD1 | TRBV24-1 | NA | TRBJ1-2
CASSPIEKSTEAFF | TGTGCCAGCAGCCCCATAGAGAAGTCCACTGAAGCTTTCTTT | NA | TRBV5-4 | NA | TRBJ1-1
CSASWAGANTDTQYF | TGCAGTGCTAGTTGGGCGGGAGCGAACACAGATACGCAGTATTTT | TRBD2 | TRBV20-1 | NA | TRBJ2-3
CATSGRASYEQFF | TGTGCCACTAGCGGGAGGGCCAGCTATGAGCAGTTCTTC | TRBD2 | TRBV15 | once | TRBJ2-1
CASSYLAGGNEQYF | TGTGCCAGCAGTTACCTCGCAGGGGGCAACGAGCAGTACTTC | TRBD1 | TRBV6-5 | NA | TRBJ2-7
CASSERANEQFF | TGTGCCAGCAGTGAACGAGCGAATGAGCAGTTCTTC | NA | TRBV2 | few | TRBJ2-1